The present entry profiles one T cell receptor (beta chain) with its context. Many counts were recorded for this clonotype. Its antigen remains unidentified. It has no much larger one-base neighbor in the sample; base qualities were not kept. Every donor in the study was a healthy Caucasian. The study also sequenced three unrelated non-twin adults: a male aged 18 to 29, a male aged 50 to 59 and a female aged 50 to 59. Using Miltenyi CD45RO+ enrichment and human naive T-cell isolation kits, memory (CD45RO+) and naive T cells were isolated from PBMC. This sample was included in a study of identical twins (TCRdb year 2016). Context from the whole study: TCR alpha and beta repertoires from monozygotic twins, unrelated adults of various ages and cord blood were deep-sequenced to test whether fetal clonotypes persist. Replicate twin experiments were performed at different times using different library preparation protocols to rule out contamination. Study-wide conclusions, independent of this receptor: The excess sharing between twins in beta out-of-frame sequences was weaker because fewer shared sequences reduced the signal-to-noise ratio. Compared with coincidental sharing between unrelated individuals, out-of-frame TCR alpha sequences shared between twins showed an excess of sequences with low generation probability. Invariant T cells such as MAIT and iNKT could partly confound zero-insertion analyses, although diverse VJ usage argued against such confounding for most clonotypes. Conclusions relied on cross-sectional statistical analysis, since the same donors could not be followed over many years. Fewer insertions were carried by abundant cord blood beta clonotypes, a similar but weaker trend appeared in young adult naive repertoires, and no such trend appeared in memory repertoires. Recombination models systematically underestimated out-of-frame TCR alpha sharing in monozygotic twins but agreed with sharing between unrelated individuals.

In the germline V gene, CDR1 corresponds to SGHRS and CDR2 to YFSETQ. Trimming costs V 5 bases and J 8 bases, and their ends lie 22 bases apart. The CDR3 starts with the cysteine, ends with the phenylalanine, and has 15 residues. The retained sequence is limited to the CDR3, 45 bases, with the frame set at the first base. The library was built by means of 5' RACE. The listed sequencing device is Illumina HiSeq 2000. Template switching introduced a universal primer binding site; the final cDNA contained a unique molecular identifier, enabling accurate counting of TCR cDNA molecules. First-strand cDNA for TCR alpha and beta chains was synthesized from specific primers in the conserved constant-segment region. To control for contamination, every cDNA library was double barcoded, receiving both a SMART-Mk sample barcode and Illumina barcodes. TruSeq adapter sequences along with Illumina sample barcodes were introduced in two successive PCR steps. TCR alpha and beta cDNA libraries were sequenced on the Illumina HiSeq platform with custom primers. In the authors' own workflow: Unique molecular identifiers were extracted from raw reads with MiGEC, and CDR3 positions were determined with MiXCR. For each individual, recombination models were inferred using an EM algorithm with the repgenHMM and IGoR tools. Shared clonotype analysis was performed with the tcR package in R, normalizing sharing by the product of cloneset sizes. To study raw recombination without the effects of thymic and clonal selection, out-of-frame nonproductive sequences were analyzed. Using fastp at Q25 and MiXCR, TCRdb reprocessed the public reads and kept productive beta chains. Rows merge per CDR3 protein into single entries with the most common DNA and genes. The V and J calls and clone size are TCRdb's, not the authors'. The sample yields 450,000 or so distinct CDR3 sequences; roughly 18% were counted once. Around 12% of the sample is taken by the ten largest.

Recombination linked TRBV5-1 to TRBJ1-2; TRBD1 is a possible D gene, resting on 6 matching bases. The TCR was taken from a man in his fifties in good health. Sequenced sample: naive T cells sorted from blood. The sample's cell subset or site label is to be understood as: cells isolated with a human naive T-cell isolation kit. The DNA sequence is as follows: TGCGCCAGCAGATCCAGCCCCCAGGGGAATACAGGCTACACCTTC. This codes for CASRSSPQGNTGYTF.